This T cell receptor beta chain was obtained from a study of blood T cell repertoires in COVID-19. Across the study: PBMCs, B-cell-depleted T cells, or T cells provided the cDNA or gDNA that made up the material.

Trimming removed 8 bases from V and 2 bases from J, with 3 bases in between. CDR3 length: 10 residues. From germline, CDR1 is MNHEY and CDR2 SVGAGI. The assay was immunoSEQ multiplex PCR, and TCRdb's table has in-frame clones only and misses some. Of approximately 190,000 clones in the sample, about four fifths were seen once. This chain uses TRBV6-5 with TRBJ1-2; D remains unclear. This clonotype was sampled from a woman under 40 who had been exposed to COVID-19. Sample: PBMCs or T cells enriched from blood (not recorded which). The CDR3 reads CASGNYGYTF. As DNA, the CDR3 is TGTGCCAGCGGCAACTATGGCTACACCTTC.